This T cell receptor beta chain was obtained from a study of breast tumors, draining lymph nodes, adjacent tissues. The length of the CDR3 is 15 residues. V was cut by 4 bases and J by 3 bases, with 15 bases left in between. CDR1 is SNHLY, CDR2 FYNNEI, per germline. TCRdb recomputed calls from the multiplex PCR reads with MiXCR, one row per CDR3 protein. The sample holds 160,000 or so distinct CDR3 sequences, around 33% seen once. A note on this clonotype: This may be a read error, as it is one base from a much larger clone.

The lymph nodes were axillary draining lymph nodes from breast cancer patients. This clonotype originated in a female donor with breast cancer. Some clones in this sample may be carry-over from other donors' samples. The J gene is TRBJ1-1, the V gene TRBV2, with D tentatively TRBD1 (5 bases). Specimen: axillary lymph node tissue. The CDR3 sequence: CASSGNRLDDTEAFF. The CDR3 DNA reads TGTGCCAGCAGTGGAAACAGGCTTGATGACACTGAAGCTTTCTTT. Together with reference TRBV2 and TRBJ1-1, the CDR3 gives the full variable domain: EPEVTQTPSHQVTQMGQEVILRCVPISNHLYFYWYRQILGQKVEFLVSFYNNEISEKSEIFDDQFSVERPDGSNFTLKIRSTKLEDSAMYFCASSGNRLDDTEAFFGQGTRLTVV.